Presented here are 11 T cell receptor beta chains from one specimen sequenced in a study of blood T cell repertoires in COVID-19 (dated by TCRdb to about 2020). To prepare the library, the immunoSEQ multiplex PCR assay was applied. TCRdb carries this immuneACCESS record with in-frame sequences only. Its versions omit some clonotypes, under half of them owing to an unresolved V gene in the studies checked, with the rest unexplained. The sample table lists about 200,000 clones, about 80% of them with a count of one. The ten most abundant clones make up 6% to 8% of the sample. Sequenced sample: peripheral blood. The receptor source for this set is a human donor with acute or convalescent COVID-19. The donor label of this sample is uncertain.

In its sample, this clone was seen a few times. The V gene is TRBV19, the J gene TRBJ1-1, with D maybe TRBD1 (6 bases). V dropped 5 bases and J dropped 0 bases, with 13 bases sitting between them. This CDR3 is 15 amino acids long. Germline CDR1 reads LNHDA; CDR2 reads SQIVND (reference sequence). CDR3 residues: CASSLRQELNTEAFF. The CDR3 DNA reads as TGTGCCAGTAGTCTACGACAGGAGTTGAACACTGAAGCTTTCTTT.

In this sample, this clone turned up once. CDR3: CASSLKAGRSTDTQYF. The CDR3 DNA sequence: TGTGCCAGCAGCTTGAAAGCGGGACGGAGCACAGATACGCAGTATTTT. This sequence joins TRBV7-3 and TRBJ2-3, with 7 positions matching TRBD2. V was clipped by 3 bases and J by 0 bases; unmatched bases: 6. Germline CDR1 is SGHTA and CDR2 is FQGTGA. CDR3 size: 16 residues.

CDR3: CASSEAGGPPDTQYF. CDR3 in DNA: TGTGCCAGCAGTGAAGCAGGGGGTCCGCCAGATACGCAGTATTTT. The rearrangement links TRBV6-1 to TRBJ2-3; D possibly corresponds to TRBD1 (6 bases). The germline V gene encodes CDR1 MNHNS and CDR2 SASEGT. This CDR3 spans 15 amino acids. V lost 0 bases, J lost 4 bases, and 11 bases lay in between.

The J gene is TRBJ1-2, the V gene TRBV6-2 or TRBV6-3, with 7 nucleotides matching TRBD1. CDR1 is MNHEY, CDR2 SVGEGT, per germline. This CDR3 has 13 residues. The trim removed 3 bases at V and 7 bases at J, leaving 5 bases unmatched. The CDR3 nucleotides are TGTGCCAGCAGTTATGACAGGGTTGGTGGCTACACCTTC. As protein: CASSYDRVGGYTF.

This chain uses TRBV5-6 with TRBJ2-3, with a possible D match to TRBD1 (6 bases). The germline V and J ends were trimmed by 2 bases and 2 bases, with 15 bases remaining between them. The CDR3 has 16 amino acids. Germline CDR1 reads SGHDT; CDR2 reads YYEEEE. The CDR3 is CASSLPGQRPTDTQYF. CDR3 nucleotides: TGTGCCAGCAGCTTACCCGGACAGCGCCCCACAGATACGCAGTATTTT.

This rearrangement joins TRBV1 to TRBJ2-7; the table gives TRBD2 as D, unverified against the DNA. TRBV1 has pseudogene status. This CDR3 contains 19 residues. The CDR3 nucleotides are TGCACCAGCAGCCGAGGTAGGCTAGCGGGAGAGGTTGCCGACTACGAGCAGTACTTC. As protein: CTSSRGRLAGEVADYEQYF.

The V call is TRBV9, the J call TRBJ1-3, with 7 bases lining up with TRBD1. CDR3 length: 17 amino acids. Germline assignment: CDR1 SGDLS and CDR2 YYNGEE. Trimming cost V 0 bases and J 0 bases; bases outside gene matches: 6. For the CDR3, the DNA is TGTGCCAGCAGCGTAGTCGGGACAGCCAACTCTGGAAACACCATATATTTT. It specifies CASSVVGTANSGNTIYF.

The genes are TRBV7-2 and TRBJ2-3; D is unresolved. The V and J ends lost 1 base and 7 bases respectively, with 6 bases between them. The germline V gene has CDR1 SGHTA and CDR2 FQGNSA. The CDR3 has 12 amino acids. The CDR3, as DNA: TGTGCCAGCAGCTTAGAAGCGAATACGCAGTATTTT. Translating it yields CASSLEANTQYF.

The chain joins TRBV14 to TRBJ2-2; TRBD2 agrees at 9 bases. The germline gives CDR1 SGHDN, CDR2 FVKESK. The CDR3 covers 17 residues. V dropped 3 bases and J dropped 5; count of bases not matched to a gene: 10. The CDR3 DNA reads TGTGCCAGCAGCCAGAGTCCAACTAGCGGGTTTACCGGGGAGCTGTTTTTT. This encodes CASSQSPTSGFTGELFF.

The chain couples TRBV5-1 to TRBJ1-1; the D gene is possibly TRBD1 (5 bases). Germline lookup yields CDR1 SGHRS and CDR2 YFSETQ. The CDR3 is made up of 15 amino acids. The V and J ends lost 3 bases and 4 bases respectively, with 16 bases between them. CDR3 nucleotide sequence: TGCGCCAGCAGCTCGGGAAGGGGCGGGGGCACTGAAGCTTTCTTT. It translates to CASSSGRGGGTEAFF.

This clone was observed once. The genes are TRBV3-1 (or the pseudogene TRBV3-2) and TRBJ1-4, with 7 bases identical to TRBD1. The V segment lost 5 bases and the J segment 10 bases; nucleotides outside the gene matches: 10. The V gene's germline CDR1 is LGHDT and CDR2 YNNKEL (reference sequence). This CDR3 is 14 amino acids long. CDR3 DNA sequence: TGTGCCAGCAGCGGAGGACAGGCAAGGGGAAAACTGTTTTTT. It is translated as CASSGGQARGKLFF.